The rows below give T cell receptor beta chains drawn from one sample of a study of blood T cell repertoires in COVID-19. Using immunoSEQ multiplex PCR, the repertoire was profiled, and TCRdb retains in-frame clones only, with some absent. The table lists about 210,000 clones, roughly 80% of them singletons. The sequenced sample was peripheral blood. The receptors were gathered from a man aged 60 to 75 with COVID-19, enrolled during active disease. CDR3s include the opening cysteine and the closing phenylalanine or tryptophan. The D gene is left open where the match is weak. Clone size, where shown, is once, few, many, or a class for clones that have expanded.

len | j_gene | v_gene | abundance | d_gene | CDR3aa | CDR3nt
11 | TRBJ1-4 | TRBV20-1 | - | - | CGQGREEKLFF | TGCGGGCAGGGCAGGGAAGAAAAACTGTTTTTT
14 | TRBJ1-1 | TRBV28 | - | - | CASSLRQLNTEAFF | TGTGCCAGCAGCCTGAGACAGCTGAACACTGAAGCTTTCTTT
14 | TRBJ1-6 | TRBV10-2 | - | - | CASRQQGYNSPLHF | TGCGCCAGCAGACAGCAGGGTTATAATTCACCCCTCCACTTT
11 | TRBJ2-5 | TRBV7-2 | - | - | CASSSPGTQYF | TGTGCCAGCAGCTCCCCAGGGACCCAGTACTTC
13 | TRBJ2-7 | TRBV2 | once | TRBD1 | CASSFDRGLEQYF | TGTGCCAGCAGCTTTGACAGGGGGCTCGAGCAGTACTTC
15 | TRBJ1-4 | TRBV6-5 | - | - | CASRILPATNEKLFF | TGTGCCAGCAGGATCCTGCCAGCAACTAATGAAAAACTGTTTTTT
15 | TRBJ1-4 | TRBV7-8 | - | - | CASSLREGSGEKLFF | TGTGCCAGCAGCCTACGGGAAGGGAGTGGAGAAAAACTGTTTTTT
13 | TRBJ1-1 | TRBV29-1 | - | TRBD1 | CSEVGQVPTEAFF | TGCAGCGAGGTCGGACAGGTTCCCACTGAAGCTTTCTTT
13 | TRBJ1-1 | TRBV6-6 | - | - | CASSYRTDTEAFF | TGTGCCAGCAGTTACCGAACAGACACTGAAGCTTTCTTT
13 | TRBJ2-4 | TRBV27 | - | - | CASRARAWDIQYF | TGTGCCAGCAGGGCGAGGGCGTGGGACATTCAGTACTTC
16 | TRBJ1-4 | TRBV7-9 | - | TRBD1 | CASSQGQAATNEKLFF | TGTGCCAGCAGCCAGGGACAGGCTGCAACTAATGAAAAACTGTTTTTT
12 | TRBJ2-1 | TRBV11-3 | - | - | CASSDTLGEQFF | TGTGCCAGCAGCGACACCCTGGGTGAGCAGTTCTTC
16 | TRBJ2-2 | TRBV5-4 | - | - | CASSSPAGQNTGELFF | TGTGCCAGCAGCTCCCCAGCGGGCCAGAACACCGGGGAGCTGTTTTTT
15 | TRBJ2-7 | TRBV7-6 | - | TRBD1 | CASSPVRDRAGEQYF | TGTGCCAGCAGCCCTGTCCGGGACAGGGCGGGCGAGCAGTACTTC
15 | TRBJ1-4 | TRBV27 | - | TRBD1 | CASSTLTGGIEKLFF | TGTGCCAGCAGTACCTTGACAGGGGGGATTGAAAAACTGTTTTTT
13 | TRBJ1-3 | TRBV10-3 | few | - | CAISRGPGNTIYF | TGTGCCATCAGCAGGGGACCAGGAAACACCATATATTTT
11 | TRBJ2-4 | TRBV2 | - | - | CASTLEWGKYF | TGTGCCAGCACCCTAGAGTGGGGCAAGTACTTC
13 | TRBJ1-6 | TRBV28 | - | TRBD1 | CASSTGYNSPLHF | TGTGCCAGCTCGACAGGGTATAATTCACCCCTCCACTTT
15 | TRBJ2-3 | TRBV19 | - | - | CASSRLMSSTDTQYF | TGTGCCAGTAGCCGTCTAATGTCTAGCACAGATACGCAGTATTTT
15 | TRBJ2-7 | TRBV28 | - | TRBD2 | CASSSLGLHSYEQYF | TGTGCCAGCAGTTCCCTGGGACTACACAGCTACGAGCAGTACTTC
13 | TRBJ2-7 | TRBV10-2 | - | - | CASSRDILYEQYF | TGCGCCAGCAGTCGGGACATACTTTACGAGCAGTACTTC
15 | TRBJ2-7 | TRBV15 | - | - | CATSRAGSRVYEQYF | TGTGCCACCAGCAGGGCAGGGTCTCGTGTTTACGAGCAGTACTTC
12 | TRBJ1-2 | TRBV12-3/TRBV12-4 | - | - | CASSLGQSGYTF | TGTGCCAGCAGTTTGGGACAAAGTGGCTACACCTTC
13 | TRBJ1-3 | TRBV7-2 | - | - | CASSRGGGDTIYF | TGTGCCAGCAGCCGGGGAGGGGGAGACACCATATATTTT
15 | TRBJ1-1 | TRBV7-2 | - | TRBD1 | CASSRFSGGITEAFF | TGTGCCAGCAGCAGATTCTCAGGGGGCATCACTGAAGCTTTCTTT